This T cell receptor beta chain was observed in a study of cytomegalovirus exposure and HLA in healthy donors. Study-level results: Both high specificity and high sensitivity reportedly marked the classifier's diagnosis of cytomegalovirus status.

The trim removed 2 bases at V and 2 bases at J, leaving 12 bases unmatched. The CDR3 is made up of 19 amino acids. Germline loops: CDR1 LNHNV, CDR2 YYDKDF (reference sequence). This clone was found once. Its matching antigen is unknown. The PCR made use of 60 Vbeta and 13 Jbeta primers. The assay was immunoSEQ multiplex PCR, and TCRdb's table has in-frame clones only and misses some. The repertoire consists of 55,000 to 80,000 clones, with approximately 78% occurring once and the leading ten covering 1.9%. The sequence was obtained from a man aged 18 to 30 in good health and CMV-seronegative. The specimen was PBMCs. The genes are TRBV15 and TRBJ1-5; 10 positions agree with TRBD1. The CDR3 region is CATSRPQGTGVLGNQPQHF. CDR3 coding DNA: TGTGCCACCAGCAGACCACAAGGGACAGGGGTTTTGGGCAATCAGCCCCAGCATTTT.